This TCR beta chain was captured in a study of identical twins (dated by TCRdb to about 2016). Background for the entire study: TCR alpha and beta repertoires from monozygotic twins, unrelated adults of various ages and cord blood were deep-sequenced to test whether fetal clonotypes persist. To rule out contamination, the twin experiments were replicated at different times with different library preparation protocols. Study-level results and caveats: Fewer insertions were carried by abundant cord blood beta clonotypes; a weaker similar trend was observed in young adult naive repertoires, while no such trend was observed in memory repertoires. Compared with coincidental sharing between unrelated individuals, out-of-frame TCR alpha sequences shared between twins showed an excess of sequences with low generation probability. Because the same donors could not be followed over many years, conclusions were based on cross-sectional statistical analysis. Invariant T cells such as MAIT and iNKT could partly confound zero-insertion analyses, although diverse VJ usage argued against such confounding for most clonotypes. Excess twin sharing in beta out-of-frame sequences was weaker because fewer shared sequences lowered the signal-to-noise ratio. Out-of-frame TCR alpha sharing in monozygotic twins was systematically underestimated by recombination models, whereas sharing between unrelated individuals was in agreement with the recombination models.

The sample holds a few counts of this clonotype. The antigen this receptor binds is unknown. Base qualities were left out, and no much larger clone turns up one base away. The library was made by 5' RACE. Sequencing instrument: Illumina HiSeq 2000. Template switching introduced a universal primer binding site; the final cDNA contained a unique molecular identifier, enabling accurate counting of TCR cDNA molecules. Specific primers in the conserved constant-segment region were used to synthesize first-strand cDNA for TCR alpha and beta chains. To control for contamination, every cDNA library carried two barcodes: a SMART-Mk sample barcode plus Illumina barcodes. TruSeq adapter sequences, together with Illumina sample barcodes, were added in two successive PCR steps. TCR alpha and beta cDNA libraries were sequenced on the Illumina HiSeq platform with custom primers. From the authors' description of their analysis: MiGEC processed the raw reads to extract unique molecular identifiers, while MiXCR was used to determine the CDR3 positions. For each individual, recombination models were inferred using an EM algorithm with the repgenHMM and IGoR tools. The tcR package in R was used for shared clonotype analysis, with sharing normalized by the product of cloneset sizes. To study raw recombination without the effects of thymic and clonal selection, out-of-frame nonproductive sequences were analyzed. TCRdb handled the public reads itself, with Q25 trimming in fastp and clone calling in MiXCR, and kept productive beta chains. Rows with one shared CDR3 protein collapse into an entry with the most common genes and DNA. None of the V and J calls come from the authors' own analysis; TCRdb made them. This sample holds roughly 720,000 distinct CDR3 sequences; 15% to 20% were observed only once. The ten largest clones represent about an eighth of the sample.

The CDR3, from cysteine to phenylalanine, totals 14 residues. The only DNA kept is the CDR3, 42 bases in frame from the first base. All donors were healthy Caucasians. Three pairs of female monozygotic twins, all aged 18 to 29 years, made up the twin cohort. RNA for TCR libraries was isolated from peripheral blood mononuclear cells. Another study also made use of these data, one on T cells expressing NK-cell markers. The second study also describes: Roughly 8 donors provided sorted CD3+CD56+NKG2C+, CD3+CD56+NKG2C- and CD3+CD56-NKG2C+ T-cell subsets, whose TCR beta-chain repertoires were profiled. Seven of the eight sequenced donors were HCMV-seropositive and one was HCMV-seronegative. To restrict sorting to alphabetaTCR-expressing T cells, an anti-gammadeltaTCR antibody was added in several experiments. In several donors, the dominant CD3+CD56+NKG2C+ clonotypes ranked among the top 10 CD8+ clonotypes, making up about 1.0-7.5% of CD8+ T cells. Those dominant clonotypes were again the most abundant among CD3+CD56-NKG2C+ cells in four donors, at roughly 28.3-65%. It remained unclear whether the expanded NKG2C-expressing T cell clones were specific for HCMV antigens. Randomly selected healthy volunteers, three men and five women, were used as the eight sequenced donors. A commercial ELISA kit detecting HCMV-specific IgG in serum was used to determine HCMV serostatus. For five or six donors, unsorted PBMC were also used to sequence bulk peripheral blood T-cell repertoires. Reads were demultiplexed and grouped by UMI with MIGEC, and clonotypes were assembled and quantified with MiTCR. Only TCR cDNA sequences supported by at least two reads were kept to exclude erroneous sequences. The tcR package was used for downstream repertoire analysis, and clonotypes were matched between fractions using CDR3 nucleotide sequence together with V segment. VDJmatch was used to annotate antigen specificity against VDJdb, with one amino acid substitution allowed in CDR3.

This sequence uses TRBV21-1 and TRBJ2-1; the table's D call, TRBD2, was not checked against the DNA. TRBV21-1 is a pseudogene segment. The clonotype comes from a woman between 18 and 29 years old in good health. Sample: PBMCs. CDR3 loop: CASSKEREGLEQFF. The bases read TGTGCCAGCAGCAAGGAGCGGGAGGGCCTGGAGCAGTTCTTC.